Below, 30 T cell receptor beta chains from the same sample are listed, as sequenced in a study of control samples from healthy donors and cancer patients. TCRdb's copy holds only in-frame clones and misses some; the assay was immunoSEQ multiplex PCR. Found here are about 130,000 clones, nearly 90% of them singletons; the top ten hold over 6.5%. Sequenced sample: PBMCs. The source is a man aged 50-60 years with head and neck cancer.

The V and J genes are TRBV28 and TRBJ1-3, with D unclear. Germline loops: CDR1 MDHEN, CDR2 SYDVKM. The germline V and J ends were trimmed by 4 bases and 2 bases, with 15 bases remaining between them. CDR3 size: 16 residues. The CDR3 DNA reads TGTGCCAGCAGTTCCCCCAGCCTCCCGGCTGGAAACACCATATATTTT. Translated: CASSSPSLPAGNTIYF.

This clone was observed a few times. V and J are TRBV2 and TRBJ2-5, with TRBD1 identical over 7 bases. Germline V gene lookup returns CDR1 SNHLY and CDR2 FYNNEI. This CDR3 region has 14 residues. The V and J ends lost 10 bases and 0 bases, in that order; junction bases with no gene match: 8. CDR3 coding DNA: TGTGCCACCACCGGACAGGCGTACCAAGAGACCCAGTACTTC. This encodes CATTGQAYQETQYF.

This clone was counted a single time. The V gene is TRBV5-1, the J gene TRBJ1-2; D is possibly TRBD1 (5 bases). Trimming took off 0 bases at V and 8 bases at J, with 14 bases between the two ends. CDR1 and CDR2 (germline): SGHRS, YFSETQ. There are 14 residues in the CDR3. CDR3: CASSLGQSSEGYTF. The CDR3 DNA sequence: TGCGCCAGCAGCTTGGGACAGTCTTCGGAGGGCTACACCTTC.

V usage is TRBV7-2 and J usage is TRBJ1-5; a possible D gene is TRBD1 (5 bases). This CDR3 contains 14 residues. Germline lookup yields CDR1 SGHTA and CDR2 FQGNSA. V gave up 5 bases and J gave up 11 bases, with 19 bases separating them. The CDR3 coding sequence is TGTGCCAGCAGCGAGACAGTTCAGGGAATGGCCCAGCATTTT. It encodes CASSETVQGMAQHF.

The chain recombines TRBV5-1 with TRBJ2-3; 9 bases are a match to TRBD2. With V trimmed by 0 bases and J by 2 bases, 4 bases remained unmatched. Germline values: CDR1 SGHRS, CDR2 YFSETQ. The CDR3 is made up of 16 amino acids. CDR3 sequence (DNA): TGCGCCAGCAGCTTGGGGGCTAGCGGGAACACAGATACGCAGTATTTT. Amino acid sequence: CASSLGASGNTDTQYF.

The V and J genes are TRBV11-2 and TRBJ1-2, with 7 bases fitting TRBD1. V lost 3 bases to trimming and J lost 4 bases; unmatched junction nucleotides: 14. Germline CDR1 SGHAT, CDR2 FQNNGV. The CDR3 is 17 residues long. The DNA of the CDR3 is TGTGCCAGCAGCTTTCACGCCCCGAACAGGGGTCCCTATGGCTACACCTTC. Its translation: CASSFHAPNRGPYGYTF.

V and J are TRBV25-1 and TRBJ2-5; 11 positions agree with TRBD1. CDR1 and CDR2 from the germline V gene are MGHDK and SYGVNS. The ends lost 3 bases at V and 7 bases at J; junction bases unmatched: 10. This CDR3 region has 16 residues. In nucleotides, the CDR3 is TGTGCCAGCAGTGACCTGCGGACAGGGGGCGTTTCGACCCAGTACTTC. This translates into CASSDLRTGGVSTQYF.

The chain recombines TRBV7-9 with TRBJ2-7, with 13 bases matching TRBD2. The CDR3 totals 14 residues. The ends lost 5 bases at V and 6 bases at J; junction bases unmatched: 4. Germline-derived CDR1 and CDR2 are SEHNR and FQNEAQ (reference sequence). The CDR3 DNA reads TGTGCCAGCAGCCTCGGGACTAGCGGGACCGAGCAGTACTTC. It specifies CASSLGTSGTEQYF.

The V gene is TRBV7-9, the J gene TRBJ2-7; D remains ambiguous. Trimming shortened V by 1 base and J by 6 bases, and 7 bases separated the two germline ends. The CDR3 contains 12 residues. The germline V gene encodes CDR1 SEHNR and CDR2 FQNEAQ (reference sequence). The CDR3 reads CASSLVPGEQYF. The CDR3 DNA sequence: TGTGCCAGCAGCTTAGTCCCAGGCGAGCAGTACTTC.

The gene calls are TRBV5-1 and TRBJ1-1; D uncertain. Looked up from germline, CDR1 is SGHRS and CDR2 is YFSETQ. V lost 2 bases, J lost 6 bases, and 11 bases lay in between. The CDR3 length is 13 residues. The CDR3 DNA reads TGCGCCAGCAGCTTTAGGGATATGGCTGAAGCTTTCTTT. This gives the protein CASSFRDMAEAFF.

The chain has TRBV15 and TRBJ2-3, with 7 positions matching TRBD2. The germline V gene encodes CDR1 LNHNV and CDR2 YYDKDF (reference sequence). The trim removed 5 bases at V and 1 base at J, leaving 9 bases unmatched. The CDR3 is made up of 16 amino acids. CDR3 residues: CATSGASGRGTDTQYF. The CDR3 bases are TGTGCCACCAGCGGCGCTAGCGGCCGCGGCACAGATACGCAGTATTTT.

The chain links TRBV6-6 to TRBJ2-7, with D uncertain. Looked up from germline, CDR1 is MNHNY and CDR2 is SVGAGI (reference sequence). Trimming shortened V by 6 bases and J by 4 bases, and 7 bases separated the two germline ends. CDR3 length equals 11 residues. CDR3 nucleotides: TGTGCCAGCAGGGCCACATACGAGCAGTACTTC. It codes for CASRATYEQYF.

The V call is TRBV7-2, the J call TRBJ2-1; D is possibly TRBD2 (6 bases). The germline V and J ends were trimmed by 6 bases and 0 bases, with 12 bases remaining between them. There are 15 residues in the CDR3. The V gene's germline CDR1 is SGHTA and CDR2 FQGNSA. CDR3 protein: CASRPAGSSYNEQFF. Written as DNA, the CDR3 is TGTGCCAGCAGGCCAGCGGGTAGCTCCTACAATGAGCAGTTCTTC.

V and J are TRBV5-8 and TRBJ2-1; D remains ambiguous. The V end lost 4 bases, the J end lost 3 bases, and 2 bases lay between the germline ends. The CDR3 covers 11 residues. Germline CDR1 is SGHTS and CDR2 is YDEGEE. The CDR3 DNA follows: TGTGCCAGCAGCGTCTACAATGAGCAGTTCTTC. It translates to CASSVYNEQFF.

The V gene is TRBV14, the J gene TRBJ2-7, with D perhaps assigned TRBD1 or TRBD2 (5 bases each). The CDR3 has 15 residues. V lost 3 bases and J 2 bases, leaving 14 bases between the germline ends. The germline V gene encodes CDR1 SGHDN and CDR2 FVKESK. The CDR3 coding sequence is TGTGCCAGCAGCCAGTCCGGGACGTCGACCTACGAGCAGTACTTC. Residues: CASSQSGTSTYEQYF.

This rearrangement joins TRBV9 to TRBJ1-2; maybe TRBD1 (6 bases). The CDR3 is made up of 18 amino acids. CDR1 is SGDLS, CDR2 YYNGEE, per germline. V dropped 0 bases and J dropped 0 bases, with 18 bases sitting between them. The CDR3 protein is CASSVATGEGGSNYGYTF. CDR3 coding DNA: TGTGCCAGCAGCGTAGCTACGGGCGAAGGGGGGTCTAACTATGGCTACACCTTC.

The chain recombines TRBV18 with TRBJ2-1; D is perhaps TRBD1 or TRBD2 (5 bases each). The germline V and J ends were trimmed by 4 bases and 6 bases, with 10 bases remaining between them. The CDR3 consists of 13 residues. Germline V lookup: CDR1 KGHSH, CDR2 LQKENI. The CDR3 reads CASSLGPPNEQFF. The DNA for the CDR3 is TGTGCCAGCTCACTGGGACCTCCCAATGAGCAGTTCTTC.

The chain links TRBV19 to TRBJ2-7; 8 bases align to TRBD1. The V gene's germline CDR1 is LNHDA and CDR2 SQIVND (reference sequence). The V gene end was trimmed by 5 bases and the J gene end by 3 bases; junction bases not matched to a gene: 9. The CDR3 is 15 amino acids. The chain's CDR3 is CASSLPGQGFYEQYF. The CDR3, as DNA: TGTGCCAGTAGTTTACCCGGACAGGGTTTCTACGAGCAGTACTTC.

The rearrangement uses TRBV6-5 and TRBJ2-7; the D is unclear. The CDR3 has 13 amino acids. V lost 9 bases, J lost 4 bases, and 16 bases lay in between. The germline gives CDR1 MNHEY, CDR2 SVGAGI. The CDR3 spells CASQISGAYEQYF. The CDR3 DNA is TGTGCCAGTCAGATATCGGGTGCGTACGAGCAGTACTTC.

CDR3 region: CASSATGGDGYTF. CDR3 sequence (DNA): TGTGCCAGCAGCGCCACAGGGGGGGATGGCTACACCTTC. The chain couples TRBV7-2 to TRBJ1-2; 8 bases are a match to TRBD1. There are 13 residues in the CDR3. V lost 5 bases and J lost 6; bases outside the gene matches: 5. Germline V lookup: CDR1 SGHTA, CDR2 FQGNSA.

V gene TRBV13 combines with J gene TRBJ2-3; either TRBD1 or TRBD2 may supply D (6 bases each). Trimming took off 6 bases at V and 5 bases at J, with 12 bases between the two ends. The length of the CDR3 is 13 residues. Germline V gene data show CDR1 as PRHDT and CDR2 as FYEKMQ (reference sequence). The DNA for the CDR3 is TGTGCCAGCAGAGGGGGGAATAAAGATACGCAGTATTTT. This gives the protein CASRGGNKDTQYF.

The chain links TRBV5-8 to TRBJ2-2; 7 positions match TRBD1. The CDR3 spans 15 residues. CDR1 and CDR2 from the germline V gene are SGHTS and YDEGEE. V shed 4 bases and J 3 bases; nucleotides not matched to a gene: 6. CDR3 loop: CASSRDRSYTGELFF. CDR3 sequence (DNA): TGTGCCAGCAGCCGGGACAGAAGTTACACCGGGGAGCTGTTTTTT.

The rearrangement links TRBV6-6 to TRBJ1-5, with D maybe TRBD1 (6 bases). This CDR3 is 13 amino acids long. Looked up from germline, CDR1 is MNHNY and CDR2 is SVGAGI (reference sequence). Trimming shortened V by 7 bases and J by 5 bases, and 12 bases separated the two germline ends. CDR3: CASTLQGYQPQHF. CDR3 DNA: TGTGCCAGCACCTTACAGGGTTATCAGCCCCAGCATTTT.

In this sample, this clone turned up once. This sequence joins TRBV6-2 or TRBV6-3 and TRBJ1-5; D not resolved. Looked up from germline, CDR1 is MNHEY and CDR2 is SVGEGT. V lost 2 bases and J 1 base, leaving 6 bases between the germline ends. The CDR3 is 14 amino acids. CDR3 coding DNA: TGTGCCAGCAGTTACGGTGGAAGCAATCAGCCCCAGCATTTT. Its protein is CASSYGGSNQPQHF.

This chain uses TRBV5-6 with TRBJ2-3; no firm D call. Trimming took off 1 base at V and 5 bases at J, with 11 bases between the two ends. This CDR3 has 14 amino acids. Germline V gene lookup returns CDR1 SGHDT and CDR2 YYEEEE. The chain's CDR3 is CASSLQDPRDTQYF. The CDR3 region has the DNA TGTGCCAGCAGCTTGCAGGACCCCCGAGATACGCAGTATTTT.

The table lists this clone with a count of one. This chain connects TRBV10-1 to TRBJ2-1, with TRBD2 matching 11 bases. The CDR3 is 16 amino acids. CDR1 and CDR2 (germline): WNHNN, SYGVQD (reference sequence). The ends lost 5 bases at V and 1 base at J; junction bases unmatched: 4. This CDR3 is CASSTTSGGSYNEQFF. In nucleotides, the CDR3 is TGCGCCAGCAGTACTACTAGCGGGGGTTCCTACAATGAGCAGTTCTTC.

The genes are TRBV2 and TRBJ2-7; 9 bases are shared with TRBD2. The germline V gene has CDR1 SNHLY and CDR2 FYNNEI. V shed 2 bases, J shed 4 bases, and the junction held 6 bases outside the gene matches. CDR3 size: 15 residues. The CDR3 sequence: CASSESGRPQYEQYF. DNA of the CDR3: TGTGCCAGCAGTGAAAGCGGGAGGCCCCAATACGAGCAGTACTTC.

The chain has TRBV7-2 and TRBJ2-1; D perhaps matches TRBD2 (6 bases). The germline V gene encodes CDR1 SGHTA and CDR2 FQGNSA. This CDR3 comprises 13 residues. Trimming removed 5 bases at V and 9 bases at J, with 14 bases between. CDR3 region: CASSAGLIREQFF. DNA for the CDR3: TGTGCCAGCAGCGCGGGACTCATACGTGAGCAGTTCTTC.

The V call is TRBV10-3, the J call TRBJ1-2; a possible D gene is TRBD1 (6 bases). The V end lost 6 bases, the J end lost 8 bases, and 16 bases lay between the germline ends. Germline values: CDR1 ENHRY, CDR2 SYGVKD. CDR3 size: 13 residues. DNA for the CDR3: TGTGCCATCAGCCTCGACAGGAGGGACGGCTACACCTTC. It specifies CAISLDRRDGYTF.

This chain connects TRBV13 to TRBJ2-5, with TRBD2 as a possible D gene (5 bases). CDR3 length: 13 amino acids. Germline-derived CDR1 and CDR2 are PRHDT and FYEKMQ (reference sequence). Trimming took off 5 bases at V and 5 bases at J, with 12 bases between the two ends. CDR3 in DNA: TGTGCCAGCAGCACCCGACCGGGGGAGACCCAGTACTTC. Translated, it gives CASSTRPGETQYF.